This entry describes one TCR beta chain. These data come from a study of PD-1 blockade in classical Hodgkin lymphoma. Every patient experienced relapse after autologous stem cell transplantation, and brentuximab vedotin exposure varied. Measured with immunoSEQ multiplex PCR; TCRdb has only the in-frame clones, and not every one. Here the sample spans 10,000 to 15,000 clones, more than 90% being singletons. This CDR3 contains 13 residues. Trimming left V 1 base short and J 4 bases short, with 7 bases between. From germline, CDR1 is MNHEY and CDR2 SVGAGI. Sequenced here: peripheral blood mononuclear cells (PBMCs), sampled at baseline. J is TRBJ1-1 and V is TRBV6-5; no definite D call. The TCR was taken from a human donor with classical Hodgkin lymphoma. The CDR3 bases are TGTGCCAGCAGTTACTTCACGTCCACTGAAGCTTTCTTT. Amino acids: CASSYFTSTEAFF.